Listed here are 19 T cell receptor beta chains from one sample, sequenced in a study of OX40 agonist ivuxolimab in advanced cancers. Clones were read by immunoSEQ multiplex PCR, and TCRdb kept only the in-frame ones, dropping some. The repertoire holds 26,000 or so clones, with around nine tenths as singletons. This specimen consisted of CD4+ or CD8+ T cells sorted from blood, obtained in a trial of the OX40 agonist ivuxolimab. The receptor source for this set is an adult with an advanced solid tumor such as melanoma, head and neck, liver or kidney cancer.

V is TRBV4-3 and J is TRBJ1-2, with 8 bases that match TRBD1. Per the germline V gene, CDR1 is LGHNA and CDR2 is YSLEER. After removal of 1 base from V and 4 bases from J, the junction contained 8 bases not matched to a gene. CDR3 length: 16 amino acids. The CDR3: CASSQGTPTGGYGYTF. In DNA, the CDR3 is TGCGCCAGCAGCCAAGGGACACCCACAGGGGGCTATGGCTACACCTTC.

The rearrangement links TRBV5-4 to TRBJ2-7; D gene unclear. This CDR3 has 15 residues. The V end lost 3 bases, the J end lost 1 base, and 14 bases lay between the germline ends. Germline CDR1 SGHNT, CDR2 YYREEE (reference sequence). CDR3 residues: CASSYSAAQSYEQYF. Written as DNA, the CDR3 is TGTGCCAGCAGCTACTCAGCAGCGCAATCCTACGAGCAGTACTTC.

This clone was counted between two and nine times. The chain is built from TRBV6-4 and TRBJ2-1, with 9 bases aligning to TRBD2. Germline-derived CDR1 and CDR2 are MRHNA and SNTAGT. Trimming removed 0 bases from V and 6 bases from J; junction bases left unmatched: 6. The CDR3 consists of 16 residues. CDR3: CASSDSGGGAFNEQFF. The CDR3 nucleotides are TGTGCCAGCAGTGACTCAGGCGGGGGGGCTTTCAATGAGCAGTTCTTC.

The chain carries TRBV28 and TRBJ2-1, with D uncertain. CDR1 is MDHEN and CDR2 is SYDVKM in the germline V gene. V lost 5 bases and J 1 base, leaving 24 bases between the germline ends. The CDR3 length is 19 residues. The CDR3 sequence is CASSITQGLDSGSYNEQFF. Written as DNA, the CDR3 is TGTGCCAGCAGTATAACCCAAGGCCTGGATTCCGGGTCCTACAATGAGCAGTTCTTC.

The V call is TRBV28, the J call TRBJ2-7; 8 bases line up with TRBD1. From germline, CDR1 is MDHEN and CDR2 SYDVKM. With V trimmed by 7 bases and J by 5 bases, 13 bases remained unmatched. The CDR3 loop spans 15 amino acids. The CDR3 loop reads CASIGGQVVGDEQYF. In DNA, the CDR3 is TGTGCCAGCATAGGGGGACAGGTCGTCGGTGACGAGCAGTACTTC.

This clone is medium-sized within its sample. The rearrangement links TRBV28 to TRBJ1-1; D is uncertain. The CDR3 has 13 amino acids. The V gene's germline CDR1 is MDHEN and CDR2 SYDVKM. The V end was cut by 5 bases, the J end by 1 base, with 8 bases between. The CDR3 spells CASSRRPNTEAFF. The DNA for the CDR3 is TGTGCCAGCAGTCGGCGACCGAACACTGAAGCTTTCTTT.

V and J are TRBV28 and TRBJ1-2; no firm D call. With 7 bases removed from V and 7 bases from J, the gap between germline ends came to 10 bases. The germline V gene encodes CDR1 MDHEN and CDR2 SYDVKM. The CDR3 is made up of 11 amino acids. The CDR3 nucleotides read TGTGCCAGCACCTTCGCGGGTGGCTACACCTTC. It yields the protein CASTFAGGYTF.

This clone is medium-sized in the sample. J is TRBJ1-4 and V is TRBV7-9; D might be TRBD1 (5 bases). Per germline, CDR1 SEHNR and CDR2 FQNEAQ (reference sequence). The CDR3 runs 16 residues. The V end was cut by 2 bases, the J end by 8 bases, with 18 bases between. The CDR3 DNA reads as TGTGCCAGCAGCTTACTCCCCCAGGGATTCAACGAAAAACTGTTTTTT. Translation: CASSLLPQGFNEKLFF.

Concerning this clone: This could be a read error, since a much larger clone is one nucleotide away. The same CDR3 also results from other DNA sequences found in this sample. V and J are TRBV19 and TRBJ2-7; D remains unclear. There are 13 residues in the CDR3. Trimming left V 5 bases short and J 2 bases short, with 10 bases between. Germline CDR1 and CDR2: LNHDA and SQIVND (reference sequence). The DNA of the CDR3 is TGTGCCAGTAGTTCTGACGGAGCCTACGAGCAGTACTTC. Translating it yields CASSSDGAYEQYF.

The V call is TRBV4-3, the J call TRBJ1-2; D gene ambiguous. Deletions cut 0 bases from V and 2 bases from J, with 10 bases between. The germline V gene has CDR1 LGHNA and CDR2 YSLEER. CDR3 length equals 15 residues. The CDR3 coding sequence is TGCGCCAGCAGCCAAGATCGGGTAGAAAACTATGGCTACACCTTC. This sequence encodes CASSQDRVENYGYTF.

This clone showed up just once. The chain links TRBV11-2 to TRBJ2-5; the match to TRBD2 covers 11 bases. V was clipped by 3 bases and J by 0 bases; unmatched bases: 3. CDR3 length: 16 residues. CDR1 and CDR2 (germline): SGHAT, FQNNGV. CDR3: CASSFSGGAYQETQYF. In nucleotides, the CDR3 is TGTGCCAGCAGCTTTAGCGGGGGGGCCTACCAAGAGACCCAGTACTTC.

The CDR3 spells CASSMGSTGTEAFF. CDR3 coding DNA: TGTGCCAGTAGTATGGGGAGCACGGGGACTGAAGCTTTCTTT. The V call is TRBV19, the J call TRBJ1-1; D is undetermined. The V end was cut by 3 bases, the J end by 5 bases, with 13 bases between. CDR1 is LNHDA, CDR2 SQIVND, per germline (reference sequence). This CDR3 has 14 amino acids.

The rearrangement joins TRBV7-9 to TRBJ2-7, with 7 bases fitting TRBD1. Looked up from germline, CDR1 is SEHNR and CDR2 is FQNEAQ (reference sequence). Unmatched junction bases numbered 3, after V lost 1 base and J lost 3 bases. The CDR3 runs to 14 residues. The CDR3, as DNA: TGTGCCAGCAGCTTAGGGGACAGAGACTACGAGCAGTACTTC. Translation gives CASSLGDRDYEQYF.

This chain links TRBV6-1 with TRBJ1-1; D gene uncertain. CDR1 and CDR2 from the germline V gene are MNHNS and SASEGT. The CDR3 has 12 residues. Trimming took off 7 bases at V and 7 bases at J, with 13 bases between the two ends. The CDR3 sequence: CASMEGTGEAFF. In DNA form, the CDR3 reads TGTGCCAGCATGGAGGGTACGGGTGAAGCTTTCTTT.

A single count supports this clone. The rearrangement links TRBV7-7 to TRBJ2-7, with TRBD2 identical over 7 bases. Germline V CDR1 and CDR2: SSHAT, FNYEAQ (reference sequence). The CDR3 totals 13 residues. Germline trimming cut 1 base from V and 7 bases from J; bases unmatched to any gene: 4. CDR3 nucleotide sequence: TGTGCCAGCAGCTTAGGCCCAGCGGGGGAGCAGTACTTC. This encodes CASSLGPAGEQYF.

The rearrangement joins TRBV5-6 to TRBJ2-6; 9 nucleotides match TRBD1. J gave up 2 bases and V 0 bases, and 6 bases lay outside the gene matches. The CDR3 sequence is 18 residues long. Germline CDR1 and CDR2: SGHDT and YYEEEE. Written as DNA, the CDR3 is TGTGCCAGCAGCTTGGCGGCGGACAGGGGAGCTGGGGCCAACGTCCTGACTTTC. It codes for CASSLAADRGAGANVLTF.

The chain combines TRBV29-1 with TRBJ1-1; the match to TRBD1 covers 7 bases. CDR1 and CDR2 (germline): SQVTM, ANQGSEA. Trimming cost V 5 bases and J 6 bases; bases outside gene matches: 9. This CDR3 spans 13 amino acids. CDR3 nucleotides: TGCAGCGTTTTCTCCTACAGGGGTTCTGAAGCTTTCTTT. It codes for CSVFSYRGSEAFF. Full variable domain (outside the CDR3, taken from reference TRBV29-1 and TRBJ1-1): SAVISQKPSRDICQRGTSLTIQCQVDSQVTMMFWYRQQPGQSLTLIATANQGSEATYESGFVIDKFPISRPNLTFSTLTVSNMSPEDSSIYLCSVFSYRGSEAFFGQGTRLTVV.

V gene TRBV5-1 combines with J gene TRBJ2-2, with D possibly TRBD1 on 6 matching bases. The CDR3 is 17 amino acids. Germline CDR1 is SGHRS and CDR2 is YFSETQ. V gave up 4 bases and J gave up 2 bases, with 18 bases separating them. For the CDR3, the DNA is TGCGCCAGCAGCGAACGCATCGGACAGACTAACACCGGGGAGCTGTTTTTT. Translating gives CASSERIGQTNTGELFF. Full variable domain (rest looked up from reference TRBV5-1 and TRBJ2-2): KAGVTQTPRYLIKTRGQQVTLSCSPISGHRSVSWYQQTPGQGLQFLFEYFSETQRNKGNFPGRFSGRQFSNSRSEMNVSTLELGDSALYLCASSERIGQTNTGELFFGEGSRLTVL.

This clone has only one observation. The chain combines TRBV5-1 with TRBJ2-7; D is perhaps TRBD2 (6 bases). With 2 bases removed from V and 6 bases from J, the gap between germline ends came to 9 bases. The germline V gene encodes CDR1 SGHRS and CDR2 YFSETQ. The CDR3 runs to 12 residues. CDR3 in amino acids: CASSFGGVEQYF. In DNA, the CDR3 is TGCGCCAGCAGCTTTGGAGGGGTCGAGCAGTACTTC. The variable domain in full, completed from reference TRBV5-1 and TRBJ2-7, reads KAGVTQTPRYLIKTRGQQVTLSCSPISGHRSVSWYQQTPGQGLQFLFEYFSETQRNKGNFPGRFSGRQFSNSRSEMNVSTLELGDSALYLCASSFGGVEQYFGPGTRLTVT.